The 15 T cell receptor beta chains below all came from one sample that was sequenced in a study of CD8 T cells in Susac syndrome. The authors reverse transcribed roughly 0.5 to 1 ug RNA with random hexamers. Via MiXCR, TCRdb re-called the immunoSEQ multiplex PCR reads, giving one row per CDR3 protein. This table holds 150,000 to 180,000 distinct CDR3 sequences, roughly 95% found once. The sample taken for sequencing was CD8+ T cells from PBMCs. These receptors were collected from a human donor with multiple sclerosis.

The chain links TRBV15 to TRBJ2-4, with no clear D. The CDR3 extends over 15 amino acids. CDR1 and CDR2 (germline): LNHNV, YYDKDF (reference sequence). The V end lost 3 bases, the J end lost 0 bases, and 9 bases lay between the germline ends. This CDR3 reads CATSSTEVAKNIQYF. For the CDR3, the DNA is TGTGCCACCAGCAGTACAGAAGTAGCCAAAAACATTCAGTACTTC.

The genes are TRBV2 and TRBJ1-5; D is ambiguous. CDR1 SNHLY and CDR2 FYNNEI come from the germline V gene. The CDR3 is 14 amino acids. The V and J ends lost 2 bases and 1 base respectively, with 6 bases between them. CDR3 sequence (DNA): TGTGCCAGCAGTGAATCGGACAGCAATCAGCCCCAGCATTTT. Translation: CASSESDSNQPQHF.

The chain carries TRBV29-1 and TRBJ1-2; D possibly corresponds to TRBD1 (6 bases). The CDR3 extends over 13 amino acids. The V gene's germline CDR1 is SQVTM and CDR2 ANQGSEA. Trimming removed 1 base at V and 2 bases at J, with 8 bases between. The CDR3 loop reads CSVEGTGNYGYTF. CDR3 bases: TGCAGCGTTGAAGGTACAGGGAACTATGGCTACACCTTC. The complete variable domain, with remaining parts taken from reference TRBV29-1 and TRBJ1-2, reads SAVISQKPSRDICQRGTSLTIQCQVDSQVTMMFWYRQQPGQSLTLIATANQGSEATYESGFVIDKFPISRPNLTFSTLTVSNMSPEDSSIYLCSVEGTGNYGYTFGSGTRLTVV.

CDR3 coding DNA: TGCAGCGCCCCTGAAGGAAACACCATATATTTT. This encodes CSAPEGNTIYF. The chain recombines TRBV29-1 with TRBJ1-3, with D uncertain. Trimming removed 7 bases at V and 4 bases at J, with 8 bases between. This CDR3 is built from 11 residues. CDR1 and CDR2 from the germline V gene are SQVTM and ANQGSEA.

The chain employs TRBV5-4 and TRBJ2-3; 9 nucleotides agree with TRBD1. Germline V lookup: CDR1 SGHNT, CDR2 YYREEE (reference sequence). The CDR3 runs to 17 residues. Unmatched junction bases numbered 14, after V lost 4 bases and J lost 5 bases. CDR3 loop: CASSPSGQGLVGDTQYF. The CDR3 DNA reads TGTGCCAGCAGCCCATCGGGACAGGGATTAGTGGGAGATACGCAGTATTTT.

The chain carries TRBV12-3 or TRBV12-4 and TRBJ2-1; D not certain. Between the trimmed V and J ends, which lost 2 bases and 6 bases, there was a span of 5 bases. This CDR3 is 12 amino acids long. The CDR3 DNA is TGTGCCAGCAGTTTAAACGTCAATGAGCAGTTCTTC. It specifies CASSLNVNEQFF.

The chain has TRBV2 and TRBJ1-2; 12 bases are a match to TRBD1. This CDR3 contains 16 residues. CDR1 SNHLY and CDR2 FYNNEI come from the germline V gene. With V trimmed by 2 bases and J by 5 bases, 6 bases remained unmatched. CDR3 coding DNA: TGTGCCAGCAGTGAATATGGGACAGGGGGCGGTTATGGCTACACCTTC. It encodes CASSEYGTGGGYGYTF. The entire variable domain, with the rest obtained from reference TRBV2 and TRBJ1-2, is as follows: EPEVTQTPSHQVTQMGQEVILRCVPISNHLYFYWYRQILGQKVEFLVSFYNNEISEKSEIFDDQFSVERPDGSNFTLKIRSTKLEDSAMYFCASSEYGTGGGYGYTFGSGTRLTVV.

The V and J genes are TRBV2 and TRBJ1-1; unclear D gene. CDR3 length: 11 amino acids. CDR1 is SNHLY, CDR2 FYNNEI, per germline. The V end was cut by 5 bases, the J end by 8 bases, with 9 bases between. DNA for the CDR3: TGTGCCAGCAGTAGCAGTTCGGAAGCTTTCTTT. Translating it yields CASSSSSEAFF.

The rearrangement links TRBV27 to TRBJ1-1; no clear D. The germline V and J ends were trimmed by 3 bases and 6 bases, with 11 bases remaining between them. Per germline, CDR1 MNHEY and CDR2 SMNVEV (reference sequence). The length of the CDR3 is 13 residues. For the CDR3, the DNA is TGTGCCAGCAGTTTCGGAAAGTACGCTGAAGCTTTCTTT. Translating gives CASSFGKYAEAFF.

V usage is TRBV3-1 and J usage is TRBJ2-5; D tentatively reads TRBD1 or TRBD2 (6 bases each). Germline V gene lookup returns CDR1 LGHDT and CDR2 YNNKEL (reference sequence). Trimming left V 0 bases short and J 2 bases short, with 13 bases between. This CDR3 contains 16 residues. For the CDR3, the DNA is TGTGCCAGCAGCCAAGAAGGGGGGTTGATTCAAGAGACCCAGTACTTC. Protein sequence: CASSQEGGLIQETQYF.

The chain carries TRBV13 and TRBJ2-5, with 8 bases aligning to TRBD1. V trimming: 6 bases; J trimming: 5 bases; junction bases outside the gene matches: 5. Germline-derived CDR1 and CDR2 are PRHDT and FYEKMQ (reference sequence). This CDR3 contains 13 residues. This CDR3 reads CASSSDRDETQYF. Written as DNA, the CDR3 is TGTGCCAGCAGTTCGGACAGGGATGAGACCCAGTACTTC.

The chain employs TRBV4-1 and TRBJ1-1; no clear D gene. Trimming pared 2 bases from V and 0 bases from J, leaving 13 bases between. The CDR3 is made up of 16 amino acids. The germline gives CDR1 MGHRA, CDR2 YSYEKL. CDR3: CASSQPAKPMNTEAFF. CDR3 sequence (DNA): TGCGCCAGCAGCCAACCAGCCAAGCCCATGAACACTGAAGCTTTCTTT.

CDR3 amino acids: CASGRDPRKDRHREQFF. CDR3 bases: TGTGCTAGTGGCAGGGATCCGAGGAAGGACAGGCATCGTGAGCAGTTCTTC. The chain uses TRBV12-5 and TRBJ2-1; 7 nucleotides agree with TRBD1. Germline values: CDR1 LGHNT, CDR2 FRNRAP. The CDR3 length is 17 residues. The V and J ends lost 6 bases and 9 bases, in that order; junction bases with no gene match: 20.

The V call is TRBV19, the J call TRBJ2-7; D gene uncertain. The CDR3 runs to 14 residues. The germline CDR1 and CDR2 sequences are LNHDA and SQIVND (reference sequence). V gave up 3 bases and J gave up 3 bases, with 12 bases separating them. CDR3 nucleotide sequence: TGTGCCAGTAGTATTTCCCCGGATGACTACGAGCAGTACTTC. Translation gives CASSISPDDYEQYF.

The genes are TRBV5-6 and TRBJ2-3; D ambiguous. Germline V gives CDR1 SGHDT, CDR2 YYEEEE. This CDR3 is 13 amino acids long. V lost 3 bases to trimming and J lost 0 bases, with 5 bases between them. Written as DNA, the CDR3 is TGTGCCAGCAGCTCACTTAGCACAGATACGCAGTATTTT. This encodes CASSSLSTDTQYF.